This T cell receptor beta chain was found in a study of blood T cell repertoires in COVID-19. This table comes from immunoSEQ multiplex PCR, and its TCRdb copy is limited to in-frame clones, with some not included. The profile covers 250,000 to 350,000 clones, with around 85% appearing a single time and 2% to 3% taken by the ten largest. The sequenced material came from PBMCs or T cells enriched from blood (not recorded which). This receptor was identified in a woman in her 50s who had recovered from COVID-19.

In nucleotides, the CDR3 is TGTGCCAGCAGCGTAGCCGAGGGACAGGGGGTGAAGACCCAGTACTTC. Translation: CASSVAEGQGVKTQYF. The chain links TRBV9 to TRBJ2-5; 11 nucleotides align to TRBD1. V lost 0 bases and J lost 6; bases outside the gene matches: 7. This CDR3 has 16 amino acids. Germline V lookup: CDR1 SGDLS, CDR2 YYNGEE.